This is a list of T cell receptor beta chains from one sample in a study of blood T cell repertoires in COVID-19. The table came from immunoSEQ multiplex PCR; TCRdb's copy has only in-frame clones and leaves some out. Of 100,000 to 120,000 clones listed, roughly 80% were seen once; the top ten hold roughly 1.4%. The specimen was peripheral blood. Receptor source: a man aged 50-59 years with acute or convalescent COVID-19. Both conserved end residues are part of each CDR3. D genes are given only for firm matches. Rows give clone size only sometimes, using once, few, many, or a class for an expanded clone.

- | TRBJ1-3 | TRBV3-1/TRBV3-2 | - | TGTGCCAGCAGCCAATTTAGGGGTGGCTCTGGAAACACCATATATTTT | CASSQFRGGSGNTIYF
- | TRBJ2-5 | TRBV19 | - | TGTGCCAGTAGTAACCAACAGGTAGTGGGAGAGACCCAGTACTTC | CASSNQQVVGETQYF
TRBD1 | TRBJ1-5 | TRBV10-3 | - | TGTGCCTCGACCGGGACAGGGGGGCAGCCCCAGCATTTT | CASTGTGGQPQHF
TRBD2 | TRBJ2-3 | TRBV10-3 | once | TGTGCCATCAGAGCACTAGCGGGGGGCACAGATACGCAGTATTTT | CAIRALAGGTDTQYF
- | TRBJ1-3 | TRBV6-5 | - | TGTGCCAGCAAACAGCTCTCTGGAAACACCATATATTTT | CASKQLSGNTIYF
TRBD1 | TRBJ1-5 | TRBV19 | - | TGTGCCAGTACCCCGGGACAGGGGAGCAATCAGCCCCAGCATTTT | CASTPGQGSNQPQHF
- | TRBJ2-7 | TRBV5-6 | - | TGTGCCAGCGGCCAGGGGGGATCCTACGAGCAGTACTTC | CASGQGGSYEQYF
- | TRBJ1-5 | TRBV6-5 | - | TGTGCCAGCAGGAGCGAACTCTTTAGCAATCAGCCCCAGCATTTT | CASRSELFSNQPQHF
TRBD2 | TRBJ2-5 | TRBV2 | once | TGTGCCAGCAGTGAAGGGGGATTGACTAGCGGGGGGACCCAGTACTTC | CASSEGGLTSGGTQYF
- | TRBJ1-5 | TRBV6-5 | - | TGTGCCAGCAGTAGGGGGAGCCAAGTCCAGCCCCAGCATTTT | CASSRGSQVQPQHF
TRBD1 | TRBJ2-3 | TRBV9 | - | TGTGCCAGCAGCGATCGGACAGGGAGCGGCACAGATACGCAGTATTTT | CASSDRTGSGTDTQYF
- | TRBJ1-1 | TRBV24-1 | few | TGTGCCACCAGTGTCCCCGGTAGCACTGAAGCTTTCTTT | CATSVPGSTEAFF
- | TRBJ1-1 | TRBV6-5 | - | TGTGCCAGCAGTTACGGCCACGGGACTGAAGCTTTCTTT | CASSYGHGTEAFF
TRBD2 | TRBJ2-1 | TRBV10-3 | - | TGTGCCATCAGTGTGGCTAGCGGTCACAATGAGCAGTTCTTC | CAISVASGHNEQFF
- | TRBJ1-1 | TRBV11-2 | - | TGTGCCAGCAGATCGGACAGCCTGAACACTGAAGCTTTCTTT | CASRSDSLNTEAFF
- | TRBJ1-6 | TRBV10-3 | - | TGTGCCATCAGTGAGTCAGGGGGAAATTCACCCCTCCACTTT | CAISESGGNSPLHF
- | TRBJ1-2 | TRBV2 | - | TGTGCCAGCAGTGAACGTCTAATGGGGAGACGGAAAGACTATGGCTACACCTTC | CASSERLMGRRKDYGYTF
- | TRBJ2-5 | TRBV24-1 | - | TGTGCCACCAGCGGGACTCAATCTGTGGAGACCCAGTACTTC | CATSGTQSVETQYF
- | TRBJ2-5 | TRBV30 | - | TGTGCCTGGAGTGCCCTGCGGGGAGTCCAAGAGACCCAGTACTTC | CAWSALRGVQETQYF
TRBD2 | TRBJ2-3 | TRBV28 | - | TGTGCCAGCAGAAGACGTAGCGGGGGGGCGCGCACAGATACGCAGTATTTT | CASRRRSGGARTDTQYF
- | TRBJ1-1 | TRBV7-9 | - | TGTGCCAGCAGCTTTTCAGGGGTAGGCACTGAAGCTTTCTTT | CASSFSGVGTEAFF
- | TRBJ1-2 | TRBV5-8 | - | TGTGCCAGCAGCTTGGGAATTAGGGGCGACTATGGCTACACCTTC | CASSLGIRGDYGYTF
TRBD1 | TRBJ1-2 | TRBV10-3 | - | TGTGCCAGCGGGACAGGGAAAACCGGCTATGGCTACACCTTC | CASGTGKTGYGYTF
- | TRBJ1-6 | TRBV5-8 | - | TGTGCCAGCAGCTTGAGAGTCAGGGCAAATTCACCCCTCCACTTT | CASSLRVRANSPLHF
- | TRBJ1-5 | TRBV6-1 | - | TGTGCCAGCAGTGAATCTGGACAGCGTGGAGGAGTGCCCCAGCATTTT | CASSESGQRGGVPQHF
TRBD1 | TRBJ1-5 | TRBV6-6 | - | TGTGCCAGCAGTGGCTACAGGGGGTCCAATCAGCCCCAGCATTTT | CASSGYRGSNQPQHF
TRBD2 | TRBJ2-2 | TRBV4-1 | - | TGCGCCAGCAGCCAAGGAGCCCTAGCGGGGGCGAACACCGGGGAGCTGTTTTTT | CASSQGALAGANTGELFF
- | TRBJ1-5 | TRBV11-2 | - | TGTGCCAGCAGCTTAGATCGGGGGCAGCCCCAGCATTTT | CASSLDRGQPQHF
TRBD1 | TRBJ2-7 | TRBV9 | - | TGTGCCAGCAGCGTAGAAGGGACAGAGACCTACGAGCAGTACTTC | CASSVEGTETYEQYF
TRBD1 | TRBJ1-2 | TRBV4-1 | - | TGCGCCAGCAGCCAAGGCCCAGGGGGGAGCTATGGCTACACCTTC | CASSQGPGGSYGYTF
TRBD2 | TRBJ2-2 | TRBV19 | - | TGTGCCAGTAGACCCGGGACTAGCGGGACCGGGGAGCTGTTTTTT | CASRPGTSGTGELFF
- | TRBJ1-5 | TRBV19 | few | TGTGCCAGTAGTATAGGGCGTCGGGGTGCAGGCAATCAGCCCCAGCATTTT | CASSIGRRGAGNQPQHF
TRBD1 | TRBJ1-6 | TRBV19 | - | TGTGCCAGTCAGGACAGGGATGATTCACCCCTCCACTTT | CASQDRDDSPLHF
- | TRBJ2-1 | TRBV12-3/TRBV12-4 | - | TGTGCCAGCAGTTTTCAGGGTTACAATGAGCAGTTCTTC | CASSFQGYNEQFF
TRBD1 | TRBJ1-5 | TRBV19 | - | TGTGCCAGTAGTATCTCGGGACAGGGGTTGCAGCCCCAGCATTTT | CASSISGQGLQPQHF
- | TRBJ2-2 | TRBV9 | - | TGTGCCAGCAGCGGAACACAGAACACCGGGGAGCTGTTTTTT | CASSGTQNTGELFF
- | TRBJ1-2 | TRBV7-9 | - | TGTGCCGCCGGCCAGGGAGGGTATGGCTACACCTTC | CAAGQGGYGYTF
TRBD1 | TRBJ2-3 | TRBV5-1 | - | TGCGCCAGCAGCTCTGGACAGGCTGCGGGCGCAGATACGCAGTATTTT | CASSSGQAAGADTQYF
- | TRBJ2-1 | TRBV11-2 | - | TGTGCCAGCAGCTTACGGAATGAGCAGTTCTTC | CASSLRNEQFF
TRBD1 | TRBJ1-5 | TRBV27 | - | TGTGCCAGCAGTTCCCTTTGGGACAGGGGAAGCAATCAGCCCCAGCATTTT | CASSSLWDRGSNQPQHF
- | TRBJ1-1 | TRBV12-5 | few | TGTGCTAGTGGAACTTACAGTGAGAACACTGAAGCTTTCTTT | CASGTYSENTEAFF
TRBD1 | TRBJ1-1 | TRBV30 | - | TGTGCCTGGATACGGACAGGGGCGCCTCTTACTGAAGCTTTCTTT | CAWIRTGAPLTEAFF
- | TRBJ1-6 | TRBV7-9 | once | TGTGCCAGCAGCCCACGGCGGGGCGGTAATTCACCCCTCCACTTT | CASSPRRGGNSPLHF
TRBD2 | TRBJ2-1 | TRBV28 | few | TGTGCCAGCGGGGGGGTACGACCGTACAATGAGCAGTTCTTC | CASGGVRPYNEQFF
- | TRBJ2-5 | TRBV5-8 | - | TGTGCCAGCAGCAATACAGGGAAAGAGACCCAGTACTTC | CASSNTGKETQYF
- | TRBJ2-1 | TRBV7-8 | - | TGTGCCAGCAGCCCATTCAATGAGCAGTTCTTC | CASSPFNEQFF
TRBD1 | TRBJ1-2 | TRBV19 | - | TGTGCCAGTAGTATTCCCGCACAGGGGGCGCGGGACTATGGCTACACCTTC | CASSIPAQGARDYGYTF
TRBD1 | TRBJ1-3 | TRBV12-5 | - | TGTGCTAGTGGTTTGGGACAGGGACACTCTGGAAACACCATATATTTT | CASGLGQGHSGNTIYF
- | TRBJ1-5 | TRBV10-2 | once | TGCGCCAGCAGTGCAGGGTTTAATCAGCCCCAGCATTTT | CASSAGFNQPQHF
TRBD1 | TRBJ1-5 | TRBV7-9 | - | TGTGCCAGCAGCTTCTACAGGGGTCAGCCCCAGCATTTT | CASSFYRGQPQHF